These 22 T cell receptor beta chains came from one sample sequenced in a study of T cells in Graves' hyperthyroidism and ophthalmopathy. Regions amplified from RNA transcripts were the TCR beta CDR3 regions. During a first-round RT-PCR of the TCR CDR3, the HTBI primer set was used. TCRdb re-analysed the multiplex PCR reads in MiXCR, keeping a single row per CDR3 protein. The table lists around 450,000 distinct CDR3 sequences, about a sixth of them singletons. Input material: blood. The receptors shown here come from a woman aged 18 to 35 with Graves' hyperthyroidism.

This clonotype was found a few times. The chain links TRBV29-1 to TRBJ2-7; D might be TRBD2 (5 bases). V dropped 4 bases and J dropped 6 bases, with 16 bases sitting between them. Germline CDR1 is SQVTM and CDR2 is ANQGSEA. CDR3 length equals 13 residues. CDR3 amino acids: CSVVGEPPTEQYF. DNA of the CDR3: TGCAGCGTTGTTGGGGAGCCGCCTACCGAGCAGTACTTC.

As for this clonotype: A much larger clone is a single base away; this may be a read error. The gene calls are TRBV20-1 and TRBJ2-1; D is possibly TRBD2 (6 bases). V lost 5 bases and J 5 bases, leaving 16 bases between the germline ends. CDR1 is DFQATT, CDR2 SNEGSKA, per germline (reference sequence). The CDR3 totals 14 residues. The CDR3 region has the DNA TGCAGTGCTCTTAGCGGAACTTCCCACAATGAGCAGTTCTTC. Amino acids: CSALSGTSHNEQFF.

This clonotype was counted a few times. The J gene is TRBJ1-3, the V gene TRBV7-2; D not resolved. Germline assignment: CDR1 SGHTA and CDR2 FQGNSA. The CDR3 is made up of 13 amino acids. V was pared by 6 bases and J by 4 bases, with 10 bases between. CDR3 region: CASSPMRGNTIYF. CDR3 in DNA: TGTGCCAGCAGTCCCATGCGGGGAAACACCATATATTTT.

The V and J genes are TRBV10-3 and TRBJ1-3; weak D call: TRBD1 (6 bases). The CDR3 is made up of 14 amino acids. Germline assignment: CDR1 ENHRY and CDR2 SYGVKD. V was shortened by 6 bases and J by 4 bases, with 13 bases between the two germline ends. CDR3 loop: CAIRDTGKGNTIYF. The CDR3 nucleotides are TGTGCCATCAGGGACACAGGGAAAGGAAACACCATATATTTT.

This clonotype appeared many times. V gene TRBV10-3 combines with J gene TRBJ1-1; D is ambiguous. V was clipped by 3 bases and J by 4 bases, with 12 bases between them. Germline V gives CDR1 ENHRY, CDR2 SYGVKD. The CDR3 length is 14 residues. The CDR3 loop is CAISDMGVPTEAFF. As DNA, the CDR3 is TGTGCCATCAGTGATATGGGTGTACCCACTGAAGCTTTCTTT.

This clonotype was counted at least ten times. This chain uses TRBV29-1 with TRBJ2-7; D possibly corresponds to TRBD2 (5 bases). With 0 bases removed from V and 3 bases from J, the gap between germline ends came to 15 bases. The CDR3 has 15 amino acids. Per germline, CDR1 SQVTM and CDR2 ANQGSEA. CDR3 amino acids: CSVEDHGSRDYEQYF. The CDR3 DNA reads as TGCAGCGTTGAAGATCATGGTTCCCGGGACTACGAGCAGTACTTC.

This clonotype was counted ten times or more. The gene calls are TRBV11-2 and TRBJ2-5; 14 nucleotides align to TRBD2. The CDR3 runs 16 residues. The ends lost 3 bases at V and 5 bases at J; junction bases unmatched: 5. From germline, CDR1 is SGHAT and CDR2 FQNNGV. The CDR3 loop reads CASSFGLAGGVETQYF. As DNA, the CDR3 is TGTGCCAGCAGCTTCGGACTAGCGGGAGGTGTGGAGACCCAGTACTTC.

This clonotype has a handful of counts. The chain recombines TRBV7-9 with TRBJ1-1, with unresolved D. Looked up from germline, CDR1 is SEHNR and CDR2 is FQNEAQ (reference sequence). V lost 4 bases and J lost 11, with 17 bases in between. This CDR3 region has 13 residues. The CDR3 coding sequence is TGTGCCAGCAGCTCCAGACGAGCAGTGAGGGCTTTCTTT. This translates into CASSSRRAVRAFF.

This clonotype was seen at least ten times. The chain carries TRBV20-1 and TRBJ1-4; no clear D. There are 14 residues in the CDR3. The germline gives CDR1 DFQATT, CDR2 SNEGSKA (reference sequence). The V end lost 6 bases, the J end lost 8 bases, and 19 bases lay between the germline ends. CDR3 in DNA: TGCAGTGCAGCGCCTCCCGGAAAAGGGGAAAAACTGTTTTTT. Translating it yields CSAAPPGKGEKLFF.

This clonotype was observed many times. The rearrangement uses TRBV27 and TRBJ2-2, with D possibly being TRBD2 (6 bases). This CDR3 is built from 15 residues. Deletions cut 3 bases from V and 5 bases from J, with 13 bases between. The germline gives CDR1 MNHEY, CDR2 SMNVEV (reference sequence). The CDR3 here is CASSFSGAPTGELFF. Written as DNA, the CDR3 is TGTGCCAGCAGTTTCTCGGGAGCACCTACCGGGGAGCTGTTTTTT.

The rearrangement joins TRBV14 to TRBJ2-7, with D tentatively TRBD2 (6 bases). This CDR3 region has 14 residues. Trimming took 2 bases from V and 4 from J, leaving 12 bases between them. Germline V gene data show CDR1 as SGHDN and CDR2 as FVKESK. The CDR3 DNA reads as TGTGCCAGCAGCCAATCCGGGAGAACTTACGAGCAGTACTTC. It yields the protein CASSQSGRTYEQYF. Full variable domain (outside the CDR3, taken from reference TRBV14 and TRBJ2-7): EAGVTQFPSHSVIEKGQTVTLRCDPISGHDNLYWYRRVMGKEIKFLLHFVKESKQDESGMPNNRFLAERTGGTYSTLKVQPAELEDSGVYFCASSQSGRTYEQYFGPGTRLTVT.

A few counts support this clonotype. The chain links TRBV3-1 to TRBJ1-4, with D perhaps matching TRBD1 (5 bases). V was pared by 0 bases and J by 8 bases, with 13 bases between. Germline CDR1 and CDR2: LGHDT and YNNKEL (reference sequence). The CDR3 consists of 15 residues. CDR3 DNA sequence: TGTGCCAGCAGCCAAGAAGGGACCGGGAGAGAAAAACTGTTTTTT. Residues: CASSQEGTGREKLFF.

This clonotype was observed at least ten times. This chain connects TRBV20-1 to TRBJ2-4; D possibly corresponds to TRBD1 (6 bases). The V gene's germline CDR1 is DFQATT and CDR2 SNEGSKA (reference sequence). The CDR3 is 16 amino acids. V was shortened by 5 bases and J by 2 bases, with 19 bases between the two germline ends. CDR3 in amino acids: CSARRPYRESKNIQYF. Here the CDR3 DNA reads TGCAGTGCTCGACGTCCGTACAGGGAATCCAAAAACATTCAGTACTTC.

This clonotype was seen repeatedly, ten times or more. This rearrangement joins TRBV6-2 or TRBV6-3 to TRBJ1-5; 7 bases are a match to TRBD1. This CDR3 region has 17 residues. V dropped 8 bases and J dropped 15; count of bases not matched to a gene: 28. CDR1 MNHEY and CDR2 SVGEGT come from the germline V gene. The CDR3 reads CASGRVEGAHLGGVGHF. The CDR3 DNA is TGTGCCAGCGGACGAGTGGAGGGGGCTCATCTTGGAGGAGTAGGGCATTTT.

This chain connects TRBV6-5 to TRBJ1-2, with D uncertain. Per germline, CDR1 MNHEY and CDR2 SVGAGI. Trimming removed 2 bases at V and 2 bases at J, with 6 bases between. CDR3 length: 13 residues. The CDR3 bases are TGTGCCAGCAGTTACCGGGCGAACTATGGCTACACCTTC. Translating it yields CASSYRANYGYTF.

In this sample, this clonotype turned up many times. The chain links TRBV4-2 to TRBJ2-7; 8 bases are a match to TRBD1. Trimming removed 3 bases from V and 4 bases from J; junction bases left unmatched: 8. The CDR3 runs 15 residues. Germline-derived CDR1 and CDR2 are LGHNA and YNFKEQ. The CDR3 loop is CASSQTGGTGYEQYF. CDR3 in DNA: TGTGCCAGCAGCCAGACCGGAGGGACAGGTTACGAGCAGTACTTC.

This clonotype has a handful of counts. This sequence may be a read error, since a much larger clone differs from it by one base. As DNA, the CDR3 is TGTGCCAGCAGTTACGACAGGGGGAAACCCGGAGCTTTCTTT. It codes for CASSYDRGKPGAFF. V usage is TRBV6-2 or TRBV6-3 and J usage is TRBJ1-1; 9 nucleotides line up with TRBD1. Germline V lookup: CDR1 MNHEY, CDR2 SVGEGT. Trimming cost V 2 bases and J 10 bases; bases outside gene matches: 8. The CDR3 sequence is 14 residues long.

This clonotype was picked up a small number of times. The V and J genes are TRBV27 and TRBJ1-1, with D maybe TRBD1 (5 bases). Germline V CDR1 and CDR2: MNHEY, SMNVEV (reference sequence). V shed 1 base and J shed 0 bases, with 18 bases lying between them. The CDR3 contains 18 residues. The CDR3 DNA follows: TGTGCCAGCAGTTTATTTGGTGTCCCGGGGGACCTGAACACTGAAGCTTTCTTT. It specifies CASSLFGVPGDLNTEAFF.

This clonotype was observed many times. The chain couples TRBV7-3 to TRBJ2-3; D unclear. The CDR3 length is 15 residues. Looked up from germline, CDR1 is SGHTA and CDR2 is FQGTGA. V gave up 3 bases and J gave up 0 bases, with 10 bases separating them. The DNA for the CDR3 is TGTGCCAGCAGCTTTTTGGGCTCTAGCACAGATACGCAGTATTTT. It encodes CASSFLGSSTDTQYF. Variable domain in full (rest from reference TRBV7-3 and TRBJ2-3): GAGVSQTPSNKVTEKGKYVELRCDPISGHTALYWYRQSLGQGPEFLIYFQGTGAADDSGLPNDRFFAVRPEGSVSTLKIQRTERGDSAVYLCASSFLGSSTDTQYFGPGTRLTVL.

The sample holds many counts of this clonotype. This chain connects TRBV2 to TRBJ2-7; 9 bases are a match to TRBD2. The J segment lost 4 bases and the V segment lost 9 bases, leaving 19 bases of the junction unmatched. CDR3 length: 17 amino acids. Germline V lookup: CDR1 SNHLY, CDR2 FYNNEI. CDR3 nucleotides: TGTGCCAGTGTAAGGGGAAGGGTAGCGGGAGTGTTGTACGAGCAGTACTTC. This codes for CASVRGRVAGVLYEQYF.

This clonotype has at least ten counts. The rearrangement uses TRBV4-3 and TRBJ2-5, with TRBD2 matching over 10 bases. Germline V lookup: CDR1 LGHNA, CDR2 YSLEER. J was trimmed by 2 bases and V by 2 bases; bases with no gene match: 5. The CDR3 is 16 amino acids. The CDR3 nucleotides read TGCGCCAGCAGCCAACAACCTAGCGGGGGTCAAGAGACCCAGTACTTC. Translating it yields CASSQQPSGGQETQYF.

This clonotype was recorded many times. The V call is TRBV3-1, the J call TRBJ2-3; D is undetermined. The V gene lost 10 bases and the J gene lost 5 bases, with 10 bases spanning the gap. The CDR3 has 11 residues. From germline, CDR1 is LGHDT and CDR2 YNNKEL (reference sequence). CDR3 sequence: CATKLGDTQYF. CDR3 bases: TGTGCCACCAAATTGGGAGATACGCAGTATTTT.